This T cell receptor (beta chain) was sequenced during a study of T cells in Graves' hyperthyroidism and ophthalmopathy. Germline CDR1 and CDR2: SGHRS and YFSETQ. Trimming shortened V by 5 bases and J by 6 bases, and 27 bases separated the two germline ends. The CDR3 spans 17 residues. It was RNA transcripts that yielded the amplified TCR beta CDR3 regions. Primed by the HTBI set, a first-round RT-PCR was run on the TCR CDR3. TCRdb passed the multiplex PCR reads through MiXCR, listing each CDR3 protein once. Of around 600,000 distinct CDR3 sequences listed, roughly 46% are singletons. As regards this clonotype: Its antigen remains unknown.

Diagnostic assessment was based on clinical symptoms, serum thyroxine and TRAb, thyroid ultrasound and orbital computed tomography. Overall study results and limits: The model forecast ophthalmopathy, anticipating it by a median around 6.5 months before onset. Most clonotypes expanded in thyroid above 0.001 were likewise present in blood. From stable hyperthyroidism, ophthalmopathy was set apart by a 13 V-J model.

The chain joins TRBV5-1 to TRBJ2-7, with D uncertain. The origin of this receptor is an adult man with Graves' disease, either hyperthyroidism or ophthalmopathy (not recorded which). The sample was peripheral blood or thyroid tissue (not recorded which). CDR3 in amino acids: CASRPEEGRSKTSEQYF. The DNA for the CDR3 is TGCGCCAGCAGGCCCGAGGAAGGCAGGAGCAAGACGTCCGAGCAGTACTTC.